This paragraph reports one TCR beta chain. The V gene end was trimmed by 6 bases and the J gene end by 3 bases; junction bases not matched to a gene: 8. From germline, CDR1 is LGHNA and CDR2 YNFKEQ. The CDR3 consists of 18 residues. This sample stems from a study of blood T cell repertoires in COVID-19. Study summary: The samples span acute and convalescent COVID-19 from the United States, Italy and Spain. T cells, B-cell-depleted T cells, or PBMCs supplied cDNA or gDNA.

Methods used by the authors: Estimated nucleated cell counts came from reference gene primer amplification. Repertoires were generated with immunoSEQ multiplex PCR, while TCRdb's copy carries only in-frame clones and drops some. The V and J calls and clone size are taken from that table; D and trimming were inferred from the DNA. The sample has fewer than 350,000 clones, about nine tenths seen once. The material sequenced was peripheral blood. The source of this sequence is a woman aged 25 to 45 with COVID-19, enrolled during active disease. This chain uses TRBV4-2 with TRBJ2-1; 16 bases are shared with TRBD2. The CDR3 bases are TGTGCCAGCAGGTCCGGGACTAGCGGGAGGGCCGTCTACAATGAGCAGTTCTTC. Protein sequence: CASRSGTSGRAVYNEQFF.